The T cell receptor (beta chain) described here comes from a study of T-cell reconstitution after alpha-beta-depleted transplantation in children. Study outcomes and limitations: At one year after transplant, newly produced T cells mostly accounted for T-cell counts and diversity. Alpha-beta T cells about two months after transplant reportedly derived from several hundred expanded graft clones. Certain patients had high TCRbeta diversity at day 60, and it came from recipient T cells and thymic progenitors that survived.

Germline V gene data show CDR1 as SNHLY and CDR2 as FYNNEI. There are 15 residues in the CDR3. Trimming removed 6 bases at V and 2 bases at J, with 15 bases between. Ten or more counts support this clonotype. Antigen unknown. The TCRbeta library was prepared with unique molecular identifiers. TCRdb ran MiXCR on the PCR reads and lists one entry per CDR3 protein. Among 250,000 to 300,000 distinct CDR3 sequences listed, 6% to 10% were seen once. This receptor was obtained from a female patient aged 2-9 years who had a stem cell transplant for Fanconi anemia, so the T cells may come from the graft donor. Sequencing was performed on peripheral blood, taken 360 days after TCRalphabeta/CD19-depleted stem cell transplant. The gene calls are TRBV2 and TRBJ2-3, with D maybe TRBD2 (7 bases). The CDR3 loop is CASRGAGVPTDTQYF. The CDR3 coding sequence is TGTGCCAGCAGGGGGGCGGGAGTCCCCACAGATACGCAGTATTTT.